These T cell receptor beta chains were read from a single sample in a study of blood T cell repertoires in COVID-19. TCRdb keeps only in-frame clones here, not all; method: immunoSEQ multiplex PCR. The data show fewer than 150,000 clones, 75% to 90% seen once. The sample consisted of peripheral blood. The receptors originated from a human donor in a cohort sampled during active COVID-19. Both conserved end residues are part of each CDR3. D genes are given only for firm matches. Where a row states a size, it is once, few, many or the class of an expanded clone; other rows omit it.

clone size	J gene	D gene	V gene	CDR3 DNA	CDR3 protein
-	TRBJ2-7	-	TRBV9	TGTGCCAGCAGCGTATCAGCGACAGACACCTACGAGCAGTACTTC	CASSVSATDTYEQYF
-	TRBJ2-4	-	TRBV4-3	TGCGCCAGCAGCCAAGACCACAGGGCCAAAAACATTCAGTACTTC	CASSQDHRAKNIQYF
-	TRBJ1-3	-	TRBV15	TGTGCCACCAGCTCTACCGTCTCTGGAAACACCATATATTTT	CATSSTVSGNTIYF
-	TRBJ1-1	TRBD1	TRBV7-9	TGTGCCAGCAGCTTAGAATGGAGTAACAGGGGCATGCCTGAAGCTTTCTTT	CASSLEWSNRGMPEAFF
-	TRBJ1-5	TRBD1	TRBV6-2/TRBV6-3	TGTGCCAGCAGTCCAACAGGGGGCGCGGTGAGCAATCAGCCCCAGCATTTT	CASSPTGGAVSNQPQHF
once	TRBJ2-7	-	TRBV27	TGTGCCAGCAGTTCCACCCAACCGATCGGGGAGCAGTACTTC	CASSSTQPIGEQYF
-	TRBJ1-1	-	TRBV28	TGTGCCAGCAGTTCCCTGGGGGCGCCACCCCCTGAAGCTTTCTTT	CASSSLGAPPPEAFF
-	TRBJ2-2	-	TRBV6-5	TGTGCCAGCAGCCCAGACAGAAACCCCGGGGAGCTGTTTTTT	CASSPDRNPGELFF
-	TRBJ1-2	-	TRBV18	TGTGCCAGCTCACCCGGCGACACCTATGGCTACACCTTC	CASSPGDTYGYTF
few	TRBJ2-5	-	TRBV29-1	TGCAGCGTTGAAAAACGGAGAGAGACCCAGTACTTC	CSVEKRRETQYF
-	TRBJ1-4	TRBD1	TRBV6-5	TGTGCCAGCACTCATTCCGGGACAGGGAGTGAAAAACTGTTTTTT	CASTHSGTGSEKLFF
-	TRBJ1-5	-	TRBV11-2	TGTGCCAGCAGCACCCCAACAGAGAGCAATCAGCCCCAGCATTTT	CASSTPTESNQPQHF
once	TRBJ2-5	-	TRBV12-3/TRBV12-4	TGTGCCAGCACGCGCGGGTGGGAGACCCAGTACTTC	CASTRGWETQYF
-	TRBJ2-3	-	TRBV21-1	TGTGCCAGCAGCAACGAGGGGGCGGGCGCAAACACAGATACGCAGTATTTT	CASSNEGAGANTDTQYF
-	TRBJ2-7	-	TRBV12-5	TGTGCTAGTGGTTTGAAACCTTCAGGGGTCGAGCAGTACTTC	CASGLKPSGVEQYF
-	TRBJ2-7	TRBD1	TRBV7-2	TGTGCCAGCAGCGCAGCCGGGACAGGGTCCGACGAGCAGTACTTC	CASSAAGTGSDEQYF